Below, 2 T cell receptor beta chains from the same sample are listed, as sequenced in a study of tumor-infiltrating lymphocytes in primary liver carcinoma. Total RNA (roughly 540 ng) served as template for TCR beta cDNA synthesis primed by a constant-region primer. For TCR beta, libraries were produced by three nested multiplex PCR rounds using slightly modified ARM-PCR. Each of the first two PCR rounds ran approximately 11 cycles with TRBV1-TRBV30 forward and C-beta reverse primers. MiXCR, applied by TCRdb to the multiplex PCR reads, yields one record per CDR3 protein. The sample has fewer than 350,000 distinct CDR3 sequences, around 60% seen once; the top ten hold about 6.1%. Germline DNA was extracted alongside blood RNA, which was obtained from unsorted whole blood. Input material: peripheral blood. The receptors were sampled from a man aged 35 to 55 with primary liver carcinoma and hepatitis B virus infection.

This chain uses TRBV12-3 or TRBV12-4 with TRBJ1-1; D gene ambiguous. This CDR3 has 16 amino acids. V was shortened by 0 bases and J by 5 bases, with 16 bases between the two germline ends. The CDR3 loop is CASSLAVGGSCTEAFF. CDR3 sequence (DNA): TGTGCCAGCAGTTTAGCGGTGGGAGGGTCGTGTACTGAAGCTTTCTTT.

This rearrangement joins TRBV6-1 to TRBJ2-7; 9 nucleotides line up with TRBD2. V dropped 10 bases and J dropped 0; count of bases not matched to a gene: 10. This CDR3 region has 15 residues. Germline CDR1 reads MNHNS; CDR2 reads SASEGT. CDR3 nucleotide sequence: TGTGCCACCACAGTGACTAGCGGTAGCTCCTACGAGCAGTACTTC. It yields the protein CATTVTSGSSYEQYF.